This TCR beta chain was sequenced in a study of PD-1 blockade in classical Hodgkin lymphoma. CDR1 is MNHNS, CDR2 SASEGT, per germline. V lost 2 bases, J lost 2 bases, and 6 bases lay in between. This CDR3 region has 13 residues. Profiling relied on immunoSEQ multiplex PCR, and the TCRdb table lists in-frame clones only, not all of them. The sample yields 120,000 to 150,000 clones, about four fifths seen once. Every one of the patients relapsed after autologous stem cell transplantation (brentuximab vedotin exposure was variable). Complete response, partial response or progressive disease constituted the best responses recorded.

V usage is TRBV6-1 and J usage is TRBJ1-2; D is unresolved. The specimen comprised peripheral blood mononuclear cells (PBMCs), sampled before the second cycle of nivolumab. The clonotype originates from a human donor with classical Hodgkin lymphoma. CDR3 amino acids: CASSERGNYGYTF. The CDR3 nucleotides read TGTGCCAGCAGTGAACGGGGAAACTATGGCTACACCTTC.